The 21 T cell receptor beta chains given below trace back to one sample, sequenced in a study of blood T cell repertoires in COVID-19 (dated by TCRdb to about 2020). The library relied on the immunoSEQ multiplex PCR assay. TCRdb obtained this table from immuneACCESS and retained in-frame rearrangements with V and J assigned. These tables miss some clones; where compared with another copy, unresolved V genes account for less than half of the shortfall, and the remainder is unexplained. For this sample there are some 13,000 clones; around nine tenths appear just once. Clones ranked in the top ten supply roughly 51% of the sample. Source material: peripheral blood. These receptors were obtained from an elderly man with acute or convalescent COVID-19.

The table lists this clone with a count of one. The chain carries TRBV5-1 and TRBJ2-2, with a tentative D call TRBD2 (7 bases). There are 16 residues in the CDR3. Germline CDR1 SGHRS, CDR2 YFSETQ. The V gene lost 4 bases and the J gene lost 1 base, with 14 bases spanning the gap. CDR3 coding DNA: TGCGCCAGCAGCCTGGGGGGGCTCTGGAACACCGGGGAGCTGTTTTTT. Translation: CASSLGGLWNTGELFF.

V usage is TRBV3-1 (or the pseudogene TRBV3-2) and J usage is TRBJ1-6, with 9 bases lining up with TRBD1. The CDR3 covers 16 residues. Germline CDR1 LGHDT, CDR2 YNNKEL (reference sequence). V was pared by 4 bases and J by 7 bases, with 8 bases of the junction left unmatched. CDR3 DNA sequence: TGTGCCAGCAGCCCGTTTTCCGGGACAGGGAATTCACCCCTCCACTTT. It is translated as CASSPFSGTGNSPLHF.

By share of the sample, this clone is hyperexpanded. The V gene is TRBV2, the J gene TRBJ2-7; 9 nucleotides line up with TRBD1. The germline V gene encodes CDR1 SNHLY and CDR2 FYNNEI. Trimming cost V 5 bases and J 2 bases; bases outside gene matches: 4. CDR3 length equals 14 residues. The CDR3: CASSFGTGTYEQYF. The CDR3 DNA is TGTGCCAGCAGTTTCGGGACAGGGACCTACGAGCAGTACTTC.

This clone was counted once. The chain joins TRBV5-8 to TRBJ1-1; perhaps TRBD1 as D (6 bases). CDR3 length: 17 residues. Per germline, CDR1 SGHTS and CDR2 YDEGEE. V lost 5 bases and J lost 5, with 25 bases in between. CDR3 coding DNA: TGTGCCAGCAGTAACCACCCTCGGGGGGGCCGGGGGACTGAAGCTTTCTTT. This encodes CASSNHPRGGRGTEAFF.

The chain uses TRBV6-5 and TRBJ1-1; perhaps TRBD1 as D (6 bases). This CDR3 comprises 15 residues. Trimming took off 0 bases at V and 4 bases at J, with 12 bases between the two ends. The germline gives CDR1 MNHEY, CDR2 SVGAGI. CDR3 protein: CASSYSRGGRTEAFF. Written as DNA, the CDR3 is TGTGCCAGCAGTTACTCGAGGGGGGGACGCACTGAAGCTTTCTTT.

The CDR3, as DNA: TGTGCCAGCAGCGCCACAGTACACGTGTTAGACGAGCAGTACTTC. Translated, it gives CASSATVHVLDEQYF. The chain carries TRBV21-1 and TRBJ2-7; the table names TRBD1, a call not compared with the DNA. TRBV21-1 is a documented pseudogene. The length of the CDR3 is 15 residues.

This clone was counted only a few times. This chain uses TRBV27 with TRBJ2-2, with 7 bases identical to TRBD1. The J segment lost 4 bases and the V segment lost 6 bases, leaving 14 bases of the junction unmatched. The V gene's germline CDR1 is MNHEY and CDR2 SMNVEV (reference sequence). The CDR3 extends over 17 amino acids. The CDR3, as DNA: TGTGCCAGCAGCCCGGGACAGCTTGGCCCTCTCACCGGGGAGCTGTTTTTT. It codes for CASSPGQLGPLTGELFF.

The V call is TRBV12-3 or TRBV12-4, the J call TRBJ1-5; TRBD1 is a possible D gene (5 bases). V lost 7 bases and J 9 bases, leaving 16 bases between the germline ends. The CDR3 is 13 amino acids. The CDR3 region is CASTTAGQGPQHF. CDR3 nucleotides: TGTGCCAGCACCACCGCAGGCCAGGGGCCCCAGCATTTT.

V is TRBV6-5 and J is TRBJ1-5; D gene uncertain. The CDR3 is 16 amino acids. Germline values: CDR1 MNHEY, CDR2 SVGAGI. V lost 2 bases to trimming and J lost 0 bases, with 11 bases between them. The CDR3 is CASSYGPPYSNQPQHF. The CDR3 DNA follows: TGTGCCAGCAGTTACGGGCCACCTTATAGCAATCAGCCCCAGCATTTT.

The rearrangement joins TRBV6-4 to TRBJ2-5; the match to TRBD2 covers 9 bases. Germline V lookup: CDR1 MRHNA, CDR2 SNTAGT. V was pared by 3 bases and J by 1 base, with 6 bases of the junction left unmatched. The CDR3 is 16 amino acids. CDR3 nucleotide sequence: TGTGCCAGCAGTGAATGTAGCGGGGGCCTCCAAGAGACCCAGTACTTC. Protein sequence: CASSECSGGLQETQYF.

This chain links TRBV5-1 with TRBJ1-2; 7 bases line up with TRBD1. Trimming cost V 3 bases and J 6 bases; bases outside gene matches: 8. Germline loops: CDR1 SGHRS, CDR2 YFSETQ. The CDR3 has 14 residues. The CDR3 region has the DNA TGCGCCAGCAGCTCCTCTGCCGGGACAGATGGCTACACCTTC. It yields the protein CASSSSAGTDGYTF.

This chain uses TRBV11-2 with TRBJ2-3; 12 positions match TRBD2. This CDR3 contains 17 residues. V lost 7 bases to trimming and J lost 10 bases; unmatched junction nucleotides: 18. The germline CDR1 and CDR2 sequences are SGHAT and FQNNGV. This chain's CDR3 is CASTPTGTSGFGEPQYF. The CDR3 DNA sequence: TGTGCCAGCACCCCAACCGGGACTAGCGGGTTTGGGGAACCGCAGTATTTT.

The rearrangement uses TRBV29-1 and TRBJ1-1, with D possibly being TRBD1 (5 bases). Germline V gives CDR1 SQVTM, CDR2 ANQGSEA. V dropped 4 bases and J dropped 1 base, with 10 bases sitting between them. The CDR3 has 13 amino acids. The CDR3 here is CSVGPGGNTEAFF. CDR3 nucleotide sequence: TGCAGCGTTGGACCGGGGGGGAACACTGAAGCTTTCTTT.

The V call is TRBV5-1, the J call TRBJ1-1; D not certain. Germline values: CDR1 SGHRS, CDR2 YFSETQ. V was cut by 1 base and J by 10 bases, with 8 bases left in between. The CDR3 has 11 residues. The CDR3 nucleotides read TGCGCCAGCAGCTTGTCGGGGTTAGCTTTCTTT. Its translation is CASSLSGLAFF.

The chain recombines TRBV5-1 with TRBJ2-7; TRBD2 is a possible D gene (6 bases). CDR3 length: 15 residues. Trimming left V 0 bases short and J 6 bases short, with 16 bases between. In germline, CDR1 is SGHRS, CDR2 YFSETQ. The CDR3 reads CASSLDGPGRGEQYF. CDR3 DNA: TGCGCCAGCAGCTTGGATGGTCCAGGGCGGGGCGAGCAGTACTTC. The full variable domain, its missing parts supplied by reference TRBV5-1 and TRBJ2-7, is KAGVTQTPRYLIKTRGQQVTLSCSPISGHRSVSWYQQTPGQGLQFLFEYFSETQRNKGNFPGRFSGRQFSNSRSEMNVSTLELGDSALYLCASSLDGPGRGEQYFGPGTRLTVT.

The chain uses TRBV18 and TRBJ2-2; D is uncertain. The CDR3 contains 16 residues. The germline V gene has CDR1 KGHSH and CDR2 LQKENI. V shed 6 bases and J shed 0 bases, with 14 bases lying between them. The CDR3 bases are TGTGCCAGCTCCCCAGTAGAGGCCTCGAACACCGGGGAGCTGTTTTTT. This codes for CASSPVEASNTGELFF. The variable domain in full, completed from reference TRBV18 and TRBJ2-2, reads NAGVMQNPRHLVRRRGQEARLRCSPMKGHSHVYWYRQLPEEGLKFMVYLQKENIIDESGMPKERFSAEFPKEGPSILRIQQVVRGDSAAYFCASSPVEASNTGELFFGEGSRLTVL.

This clone turned up a few times. V is TRBV12-3 or TRBV12-4 and J is TRBJ1-5; a possible D gene is TRBD1 (5 bases). V gave up 5 bases and J gave up 5 bases, with 10 bases separating them. The CDR3 is made up of 13 amino acids. CDR3 nucleotides: TGTGCCAGCAGTCCGGACACCTATCAGCCCCAGCATTTT. Translating it yields CASSPDTYQPQHF.

This chain uses TRBV30 with TRBJ1-2, with TRBD1 identical over 8 bases. In germline, CDR1 is GTSNPN, CDR2 SVGIG (reference sequence). This CDR3 spans 14 amino acids. The V gene end was trimmed by 0 bases and the J gene end by 2 bases; junction bases not matched to a gene: 2. CDR3: CAWSVRTGNYGYTF. The CDR3 bases are TGTGCCTGGAGTGTACGGACAGGGAACTATGGCTACACCTTC. The full variable domain, rest sourced from reference TRBV30 and TRBJ1-2, is SQTIHQWPATLVQPVGSPLSLECTVEGTSNPNLYWYRQAAGRGLQLLFYSVGIGQISSEVPQNLSASRPQDRQFILSSKKLLLSDSGFYLCAWSVRTGNYGYTFGSGTRLTVV.

J is TRBJ1-5 and V is TRBV4-1; TRBD1 agrees at 7 bases. There are 15 residues in the CDR3. The germline V gene encodes CDR1 MGHRA and CDR2 YSYEKL. J gave up 6 bases and V 4 bases, and 9 bases lay outside the gene matches. CDR3 residues: CASSPRAGGVQPQHF. As DNA, the CDR3 is TGCGCCAGCAGCCCTCGGGCAGGGGGAGTTCAGCCCCAGCATTTT.

As to this clone: The junction and the germline gene differ at one end; a read error may be behind it. The rearrangement links TRBV3-1 (or the pseudogene TRBV3-2) to TRBJ2-7; no reliable D call. Germline V CDR1 and CDR2: LGHDT, YNNKEL (reference sequence). This CDR3 comprises 11 residues. The CDR3, as DNA: TGTGCCAGCAGCCAAGGCGTGGATCAGGACTTC. Protein: CASSQGVDQDF.

The chain carries TRBV18 and TRBJ2-3, with D perhaps TRBD2 (6 bases). Germline-derived CDR1 and CDR2 are KGHSH and LQKENI. The CDR3 length is 14 residues. Trimming left V 6 bases short and J 0 bases short, with 10 bases between. CDR3 amino acids: CASSSTSSTDTQYF. In DNA, the CDR3 is TGTGCCAGCTCGAGCACTAGCAGCACAGATACGCAGTATTTT. Variable domain in full (rest from reference TRBV18 and TRBJ2-3): NAGVMQNPRHLVRRRGQEARLRCSPMKGHSHVYWYRQLPEEGLKFMVYLQKENIIDESGMPKERFSAEFPKEGPSILRIQQVVRGDSAAYFCASSSTSSTDTQYFGPGTRLTVL.